This TCR beta chain was recovered during a study of blood T cell repertoires in COVID-19. Measured with immunoSEQ multiplex PCR; TCRdb has only the in-frame clones, and not every one. The table shows around 150,000 clones, with over 85% occurring only once. Germline V gives CDR1 ENHRY, CDR2 SYGVKD. This CDR3 spans 15 amino acids. The germline V and J ends were trimmed by 3 bases and 7 bases, with 18 bases remaining between them. This receptor was obtained from a woman in her sixties with COVID-19, enrolled during active disease. The chain recombines TRBV10-3 with TRBJ1-1; D remains unclear. The sample was peripheral blood. CDR3 nucleotide sequence: TGTGCCATCAGTGACACCGTACGGACTAACGGTGAAGCTTTCTTT. It yields the protein CAISDTVRTNGEAFF.